The TCR beta chain described here comes from a study of cytotoxic CD8 clonotypes in ibrutinib-treated CLL. Study outcomes and limitations: Public clonotypes (which were uncommon) either contracted or remained stable on treatment.

Generated by immunoSEQ multiplex PCR, the TCRdb table keeps only in-frame clones and is missing some. The sample carries around 92,000 clones, around 77% recorded once. As for this clone: Its specificity is unknown.

This material consisted of PBMCs, taken after 24 months of ibrutinib treatment. The TCR originated in a human donor with chronic lymphocytic leukemia.

CDR3: CASSQQGADYGYTF. The DNA for the CDR3 is TGTGCCAGCTCACAGCAGGGGGCGGACTATGGCTACACCTTC. J is TRBJ1-2 and V is TRBV18; 8 bases are a match to TRBD1. Germline-derived CDR1 and CDR2 are KGHSH and LQKENI. CDR3 size: 14 residues. Unmatched junction bases numbered 4, after V lost 4 bases and J lost 3 bases.